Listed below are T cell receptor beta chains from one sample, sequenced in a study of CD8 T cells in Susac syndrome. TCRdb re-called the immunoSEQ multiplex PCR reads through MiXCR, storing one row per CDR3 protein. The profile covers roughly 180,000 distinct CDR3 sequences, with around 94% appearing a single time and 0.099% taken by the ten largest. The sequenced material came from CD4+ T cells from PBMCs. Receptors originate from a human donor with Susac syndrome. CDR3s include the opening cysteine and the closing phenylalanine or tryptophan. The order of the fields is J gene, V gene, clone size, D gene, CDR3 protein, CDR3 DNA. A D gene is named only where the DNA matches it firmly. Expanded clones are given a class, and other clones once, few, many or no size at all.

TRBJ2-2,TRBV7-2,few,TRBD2,CASSPGLADGELFF,TGTGCCAGCAGCCCTGGACTAGCGGACGGGGAGCTGTTTTTT
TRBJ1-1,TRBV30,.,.,CAWSKGDTEAFF,TGTGCCTGGAGTAAGGGCGACACTGAAGCTTTCTTT
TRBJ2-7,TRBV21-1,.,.,CAIPPGQGVPYEQYF,TGTGCCATTCCCCCGGGACAGGGGGTCCCCTACGAGCAGTACTTC
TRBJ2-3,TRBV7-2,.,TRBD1,CASSLMTGADTQYF,TGTGCCAGCAGCTTAATGACAGGGGCAGATACGCAGTATTTT
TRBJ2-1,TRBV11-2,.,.,CASRQISGSRRNEQFF,TGTGCCAGCAGACAAATATCAGGGTCCCGTCGGAATGAGCAGTTCTTC
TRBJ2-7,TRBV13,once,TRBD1,CASSRDRGHEQYF,TGTGCCAGCTCACGGGACAGGGGACACGAGCAGTACTTC
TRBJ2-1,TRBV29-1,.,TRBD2,CSGTGTSGWGEQFF,TGCAGCGGAACCGGGACTAGCGGGTGGGGTGAGCAGTTCTTC
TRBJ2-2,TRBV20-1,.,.,CSARVRRIVLCPGELFF,TGCAGTGCTAGAGTCAGGCGGATAGTCCTGTGTCCCGGGGAGCTGTTTTTT
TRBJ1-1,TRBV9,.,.,CASSVGTANTEAFF,TGTGCCAGCAGTGTGGGAACGGCGAACACTGAAGCTTTCTTT
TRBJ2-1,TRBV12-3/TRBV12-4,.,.,CASSLGQPPNNEQFF,TGTGCCAGCAGTTTAGGACAGCCACCGAACAATGAGCAGTTCTTC
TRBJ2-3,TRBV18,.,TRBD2,CASSPRTSGRTDTQYF,TGTGCCAGCTCACCACGGACTAGCGGGAGGACAGATACGCAGTATTTT
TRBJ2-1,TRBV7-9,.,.,CASSLTDYNEQFF,TGTGCCAGCAGCTTAACCGACTACAATGAGCAGTTCTTC
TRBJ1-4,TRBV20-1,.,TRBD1,CSARTGFYGSEKLFF,TGCAGTGCTCGGACAGGGTTTTATGGGTCTGAAAAACTGTTTTTT
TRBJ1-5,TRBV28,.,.,CASSLDGAAFQPQHF,TGTGCCAGCAGTTTAGACGGGGCTGCCTTCCAGCCCCAGCATTTT
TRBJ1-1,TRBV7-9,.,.,CASSLANRDAEAFF,TGTGCCAGCAGCCTTGCGAACAGGGACGCTGAAGCTTTCTTT
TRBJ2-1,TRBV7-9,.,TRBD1,CASSPRDSYNEQFF,TGTGCCAGCAGCCCCCGGGACAGCTACAATGAGCAGTTCTTC
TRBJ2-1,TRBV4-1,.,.,CASSWKGLASEQFF,TGCGCCAGCAGCTGGAAGGGACTTGCCTCCGAGCAGTTCTTC
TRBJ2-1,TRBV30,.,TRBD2,CASGTSGSSYNEQFF,TGTGCCTCAGGGACTAGCGGGAGCTCCTACAATGAGCAGTTCTTC
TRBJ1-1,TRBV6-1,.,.,CASSEALRTDEAFF,TGTGCCAGCAGTGAAGCTCTGAGAACTGATGAAGCTTTCTTT
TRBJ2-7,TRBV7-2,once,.,CASSLSGPAGEQYF,TGTGCCAGCAGCTTATCCGGGCCCGCGGGAGAGCAGTACTTC